The next 20 T cell receptor beta chains were all read from a single sample in a study of CD8 T cells in Susac syndrome (dated by TCRdb to 2018 to 2020). Library method: the immunoSEQ multiplex PCR assay. RNA was extracted using the RNeasy kit, and about 0.5 to 1 ug of the RNA was reverse transcribed with random hexamers. TCRdb cleaned the public reads at Q25 with fastp, built clones with MiXCR and kept in-frame beta chains. Rows are combined by CDR3 protein, so each entry shows the most common genes and DNA. A total of 150,000 to 190,000 distinct CDR3 sequences appear in this sample, just under 95% of them only once. The ten largest clones represent around 0.21% of the sample. Sample: CD8+ T cells from PBMCs. The source of these receptors is a human donor with multiple sclerosis.

This clonotype was observed a few times. The V gene is TRBV30, the J gene TRBJ2-3; 7 nucleotides agree with TRBD1. This CDR3 has 12 amino acids. Germline CDR1 reads GTSNPN; CDR2 reads SVGIG (reference sequence). V was pared by 2 bases and J by 6 bases, with 2 bases of the junction left unmatched. CDR3 sequence: CAWSTGVDTQYF. The DNA of the CDR3 is TGTGCCTGGAGTACAGGGGTGGATACGCAGTATTTT.

This rearrangement joins TRBV29-1 to TRBJ1-2; 12 bases line up with TRBD1. V gave up 6 bases and J gave up 3 bases; unmatched junction bases: 8. The CDR3 is 15 amino acids. Looked up from germline, CDR1 is SQVTM and CDR2 is ANQGSEA. CDR3 bases: TGCAGCGTGGGGACAGGGGGCGCATTTTACTATGGCTACACCTTC. Its protein is CSVGTGGAFYYGYTF.

The rearrangement links TRBV6-2 or TRBV6-3 to TRBJ2-3, with TRBD2 matching over 9 bases. J lost 6 bases, V lost 6 bases, and 7 bases had no gene match. Germline CDR1 and CDR2: MNHEY and SVGEGT. The CDR3 is 14 residues long. The CDR3 sequence: CASSWTSVMDTQYF. Written as DNA, the CDR3 is TGTGCCAGCAGCTGGACTAGCGTAATGGATACGCAGTATTTT.

The chain has TRBV13 and TRBJ2-1; no firm D call. The CDR3 is 15 residues long. Germline V gene sequence: CDR1 PRHDT, CDR2 FYEKMQ (reference sequence). V lost 3 bases to trimming and J lost 2 bases, with 11 bases between them. The CDR3 sequence is CASSFGRQTYNEQFF. The CDR3 nucleotides are TGTGCCAGCAGCTTTGGCCGACAAACCTACAATGAGCAGTTCTTC. Variable domain in full (rest from reference TRBV13 and TRBJ2-1): AAGVIQSPRHLIKEKRETATLKCYPIPRHDTVYWYQQGPGQDPQFLISFYEKMQSDKGSIPDRFSAQQFSDYHSELNMSSLELGDSALYFCASSFGRQTYNEQFFGPGTRLTVL.

This chain connects TRBV13 to TRBJ2-5; a weak D match, TRBD2 (6 bases). The CDR3 sequence is 13 residues long. The V end lost 4 bases, the J end lost 7 bases, and 13 bases lay between the germline ends. Germline CDR1 is PRHDT and CDR2 is FYEKMQ (reference sequence). The CDR3 protein is CASSSGRDATQYF. The CDR3 DNA follows: TGTGCCAGCAGCTCAGGGCGGGATGCGACCCAGTACTTC.

The rearrangement uses TRBV27 and TRBJ2-2; D remains ambiguous. The CDR3 loop spans 16 amino acids. Germline V gives CDR1 MNHEY, CDR2 SMNVEV (reference sequence). Trimming took 0 bases from V and 0 from J, leaving 8 bases between them. CDR3 protein: CASSLSAGANTGELFF. The CDR3 bases are TGTGCCAGCAGTTTATCGGCAGGAGCGAACACCGGGGAGCTGTTTTTT.

V is TRBV6-4 and J is TRBJ1-2; D is perhaps TRBD1 (6 bases). Trimming removed 5 bases at V and 6 bases at J, with 13 bases between. Germline lookup yields CDR1 MRHNA and CDR2 SNTAGT. This CDR3 has 13 amino acids. The CDR3 spells CASSPGNRDGYTF. The CDR3 nucleotides read TGTGCCAGCAGTCCCGGCAACAGGGATGGCTACACCTTC.

The chain links TRBV10-3 to TRBJ1-5, with a tentative D call TRBD1 (5 bases). Germline-derived CDR1 and CDR2 are ENHRY and SYGVKD. With 9 bases removed from V and 9 bases from J, the gap between germline ends came to 15 bases. The CDR3 is 12 amino acids. The CDR3 coding sequence is TGTGCCATAGGGGCCAAGTGGTGGCCCCAGCATTTT. Its protein is CAIGAKWWPQHF.

This chain links TRBV27 with TRBJ2-7; D perhaps matches TRBD2 (5 bases). The CDR3 sequence is 14 residues long. Germline CDR1 reads MNHEY; CDR2 reads SMNVEV (reference sequence). The V gene lost 7 bases and the J gene lost 7 bases, with 20 bases spanning the gap. CDR3 protein: CASTSYRDPREQYF. The CDR3 DNA sequence: TGTGCCAGCACCTCGTATCGGGATCCTCGAGAGCAGTACTTC.

The rearrangement uses TRBV12-5 and TRBJ2-3; no definite D call. The CDR3 contains 16 residues. Germline CDR1 and CDR2: LGHNT and FRNRAP. The V and J ends lost 5 bases and 0 bases respectively, with 15 bases between them. CDR3: CASGPGSGESTDTQYF. CDR3 sequence (DNA): TGTGCTAGTGGTCCGGGCAGTGGCGAGAGCACAGATACGCAGTATTTT.

V gene TRBV4-1 combines with J gene TRBJ1-5; D unresolved. The CDR3 has 14 residues. Germline V gives CDR1 MGHRA, CDR2 YSYEKL. Trimming removed 1 base at V and 0 bases at J, with 4 bases between. CDR3 in DNA: TGCGCCAGCAGCCAAGGGGATAGCAATCAGCCCCAGCATTTT. It translates to CASSQGDSNQPQHF.

The chain carries TRBV20-1 and TRBJ2-5; a possible D gene is TRBD1 (6 bases). This CDR3 has 14 residues. The germline gives CDR1 DFQATT, CDR2 SNEGSKA (reference sequence). V lost 3 bases to trimming and J lost 2 bases, with 13 bases between them. For the CDR3, the DNA is TGCAGTGCTAGTTCCCGACAGGATCAAGAGACCCAGTACTTC. Its translation: CSASSRQDQETQYF.

The chain carries TRBV30 and TRBJ2-3; 10 positions match TRBD1. Germline V gives CDR1 GTSNPN, CDR2 SVGIG (reference sequence). J gave up 4 bases and V 3 bases, and 7 bases lay outside the gene matches. The CDR3 covers 15 residues. The DNA of the CDR3 is TGTGCCTGGAGCGAGATAGGACAGGGGGCAGATACGCAGTATTTT. Translating it yields CAWSEIGQGADTQYF.

J is TRBJ2-1 and V is TRBV30, with D unclear. Between the trimmed V and J ends, which lost 4 bases and 0 bases, there was a span of 7 bases. Germline V CDR1 and CDR2: GTSNPN, SVGIG (reference sequence). The CDR3 has 13 amino acids. In nucleotides, the CDR3 is TGTGCCTGGATAGGATACTCCTACAATGAGCAGTTCTTC. Residues: CAWIGYSYNEQFF.

The rearrangement uses TRBV5-6 and TRBJ2-7; D is possibly TRBD2 (6 bases). The CDR3 extends over 16 amino acids. With 4 bases removed from V and 4 bases from J, the gap between germline ends came to 21 bases. In germline, CDR1 is SGHDT, CDR2 YYEEEE. CDR3 in DNA: TGTGCCAGCAGCGGGGAGTTCGGGGGTCTTCCTTACGAGCAGTACTTC. It is translated as CASSGEFGGLPYEQYF.

This clonotype has a single count. This chain uses TRBV9 with TRBJ1-1; D might be TRBD1 (5 bases). The CDR3 length is 14 residues. Germline V gene data show CDR1 as SGDLS and CDR2 as YYNGEE. The ends were cut back, 2 bases at V and 6 bases at J, with 14 bases in the middle. The CDR3 DNA follows: TGTGCCAGCAGCGTGCGGGCCGGGGACTCTGAAGCTTTCTTT. This codes for CASSVRAGDSEAFF.

The chain has TRBV5-1 and TRBJ2-1, with TRBD1 matching 8 bases. The germline V gene has CDR1 SGHRS and CDR2 YFSETQ. This CDR3 has 15 amino acids. V lost 3 bases to trimming and J lost 8 bases; unmatched junction nucleotides: 10. The CDR3 spells CASSYGTGDPYEQFF. CDR3 DNA: TGCGCCAGCAGCTACGGGACAGGAGACCCGTATGAGCAGTTCTTC.

The chain joins TRBV28 to TRBJ2-2; no definite D call. CDR1 is MDHEN, CDR2 SYDVKM, per germline. The V gene lost 2 bases and the J gene lost 5 bases, with 3 bases spanning the gap. The CDR3 has 12 residues. The CDR3, as DNA: TGTGCCAGCAGTTTAGAAACCGGGGAGCTGTTTTTT. It specifies CASSLETGELFF.

The gene calls are TRBV30 and TRBJ2-6; the D is unclear. The CDR3 runs to 11 residues. Between the trimmed V and J ends, which lost 8 bases and 2 bases, there was a span of 4 bases. Germline V CDR1 and CDR2: GTSNPN, SVGIG (reference sequence). The CDR3 DNA sequence: TGTGCCGGCCCTGGGGCCAACGTCCTGACTTTC. This translates into CAGPGANVLTF. Full variable domain (outside the CDR3, taken from reference TRBV30 and TRBJ2-6): SQTIHQWPATLVQPVGSPLSLECTVEGTSNPNLYWYRQAAGRGLQLLFYSVGIGQISSEVPQNLSASRPQDRQFILSSKKLLLSDSGFYLCAGPGANVLTFGAGSRLTVL.

In its sample, this clonotype was seen once. The rearrangement joins TRBV27 to TRBJ2-7; 7 bases match TRBD2. Germline CDR1 MNHEY, CDR2 SMNVEV (reference sequence). This CDR3 region has 15 residues. The V and J ends lost 5 bases and 0 bases, in that order; junction bases with no gene match: 7. CDR3 residues: CASSPGGLSSYEQYF. The CDR3 DNA reads as TGTGCCAGCAGTCCCGGGGGACTAAGCTCCTACGAGCAGTACTTC.